The 28 T cell receptor beta chains below were found in one sample sequenced in a study of response to subunit inactivated influenza vaccine. TCRdb itself ran the RT-PCR reads through MiXCR, one entry per CDR3 protein. The sample holds approximately 480,000 distinct CDR3 sequences, 9.5% to 12% seen once. This material consisted of PBMCs from blood, taken roughly 48 days after vaccination. All receptors come from a man in his fifties who received an inactivated influenza vaccine.

V gene TRBV4-1 combines with J gene TRBJ2-6, with TRBD1 identical over 11 bases. This CDR3 is built from 18 residues. V dropped 3 bases and J dropped 1; count of bases not matched to a gene: 5. Germline V CDR1 and CDR2: MGHRA, YSYEKL. CDR3 protein: CASSHGQGALSGANVLTF. The CDR3 DNA is TGCGCCAGCAGCCACGGACAGGGGGCATTGTCTGGGGCCAACGTCCTGACTTTC.

This clonotype showed up just a few times. The chain carries TRBV7-6 and TRBJ2-5; possibly TRBD1 for D (7 bases). Germline V gives CDR1 SGHVS, CDR2 FNYEAQ. This CDR3 region has 16 residues. Trimming shortened V by 7 bases and J by 4 bases, and 22 bases separated the two germline ends. CDR3 residues: CASTETLQGGLETQYF. CDR3 sequence (DNA): TGTGCCAGCACCGAAACTCTCCAGGGGGGCCTAGAGACCCAGTACTTC.

V usage is TRBV7-2 and J usage is TRBJ2-5, with 8 bases identical to TRBD2. The CDR3 spans 16 residues. Looked up from germline, CDR1 is SGHTA and CDR2 is FQGNSA. V gave up 5 bases and J gave up 4 bases; unmatched junction bases: 12. CDR3 in DNA: TGTGCCAGCAGCCTCCGGCGGGCAGCGGGAGTAGAGACCCAGTACTTC. It specifies CASSLRRAAGVETQYF.

This chain joins TRBV11-2 and TRBJ2-2; the match to TRBD1 covers 8 bases. The CDR3 runs 15 residues. Per the germline V gene, CDR1 is SGHAT and CDR2 is FQNNGV. J was trimmed by 3 bases and V by 4 bases; bases with no gene match: 4. The CDR3 spells CASSSRTGHTGELFF. DNA of the CDR3: TGTGCCAGCAGCTCCCGGACAGGGCACACCGGGGAGCTGTTTTTT. Full variable domain (rest looked up from reference TRBV11-2 and TRBJ2-2): EAGVAQSPRYKIIEKRQSVAFWCNPISGHATLYWYQQILGQGPKLLIQFQNNGVVDDSQLPKDRFSAERLKGVDSTLKIQPAKLEDSAVYLCASSSRTGHTGELFFGEGSRLTVL.

This clonotype appeared a few times. The rearrangement links TRBV28 to TRBJ1-1; 10 nucleotides align to TRBD1. This CDR3 has 18 amino acids. Germline V lookup: CDR1 MDHEN, CDR2 SYDVKM. Unmatched junction bases numbered 12, after V lost 5 bases and J lost 0 bases. The CDR3 sequence: CASSPWTGGGFMNTEAFF. The CDR3, as DNA: TGTGCCAGCAGTCCCTGGACAGGGGGAGGCTTTATGAACACTGAAGCTTTCTTT.

This clonotype occurred a few times. This chain links TRBV27 with TRBJ2-7; 11 nucleotides match TRBD2. This CDR3 is built from 15 residues. The germline gives CDR1 MNHEY, CDR2 SMNVEV (reference sequence). V dropped 5 bases and J dropped 6; count of bases not matched to a gene: 9. CDR3 nucleotides: TGTGCCAGCAGTACTCTAGCGGGGGGCCGCCCCGAGCAGTACTTC. It codes for CASSTLAGGRPEQYF.

This clonotype was observed a handful of times. This chain uses TRBV20-1 with TRBJ2-1; D not certain. Germline-derived CDR1 and CDR2 are DFQATT and SNEGSKA (reference sequence). Trimming removed 2 bases from V and 0 bases from J, with 8 bases in between. The CDR3 loop spans 14 amino acids. The DNA for the CDR3 is TGCAGTGCTAGAAAGGGTCGCTCCTACAATGAGCAGTTCTTC. Residues: CSARKGRSYNEQFF.

This chain connects TRBV7-2 to TRBJ2-3; D unclear. The CDR3 loop spans 14 amino acids. CDR1 SGHTA and CDR2 FQGNSA come from the germline V gene. With 5 bases removed from V and 2 bases from J, the gap between germline ends came to 11 bases. The CDR3 protein is CASSQRLLTDTQYF. In DNA, the CDR3 is TGTGCCAGCAGCCAACGACTTCTCACAGATACGCAGTATTTT. Based on the CDR3 plus reference TRBV7-2 and TRBJ2-3, the full variable domain is GAGVSQSPSNKVTEKGKDVELRCDPISGHTALYWYRQSLGQGLEFLIYFQGNSAPDKSGLPSDRFSAERTGGSVSTLTIQRTQQEDSAVYLCASSQRLLTDTQYFGPGTRLTVL.

This chain uses TRBV28 with TRBJ1-1, with 7 bases that match TRBD1. J lost 2 bases, V lost 2 bases, and 5 bases had no gene match. This CDR3 region has 15 residues. Germline loops: CDR1 MDHEN, CDR2 SYDVKM. The CDR3 DNA reads TGTGCCAGCAGTTTAGAGGGACAGTCAAACACTGAAGCTTTCTTT. It encodes CASSLEGQSNTEAFF.

This clonotype was picked up a small number of times. The chain employs TRBV12-5 and TRBJ2-5, with TRBD2 matching 8 bases. This CDR3 region has 17 residues. Germline V gene sequence: CDR1 LGHNT, CDR2 FRNRAP. The V segment lost 7 bases and the J segment 0 bases; nucleotides outside the gene matches: 13. The chain's CDR3 is CASAPNGGGQYQETQYF. The CDR3 bases are TGTGCTAGTGCCCCTAATGGCGGGGGGCAGTACCAAGAGACCCAGTACTTC.

J is TRBJ2-2 and V is TRBV24-1; D not resolved. The V gene's germline CDR1 is KGHDR and CDR2 SFDVKD. The CDR3 covers 12 residues. V dropped 5 bases and J dropped 6 bases, with 6 bases sitting between them. The CDR3 region has the DNA TGTGCCACCAGTGTTGCTTCCGGGGAGCTGTTTTTT. Translated: CATSVASGELFF.

This clonotype was observed many times. The chain recombines TRBV20-1 with TRBJ1-1; the D is unclear. V was cut by 3 bases and J by 0 bases, with 5 bases left in between. The germline CDR1 and CDR2 sequences are DFQATT and SNEGSKA (reference sequence). This CDR3 region has 12 residues. As DNA, the CDR3 is TGCAGTGCTAGGGTGCTGAACACTGAAGCTTTCTTT. It codes for CSARVLNTEAFF.

This clonotype has a handful of counts. The chain recombines TRBV25-1 with TRBJ1-5; possible D gene TRBD1, 5 bases. The germline V gene encodes CDR1 MGHDK and CDR2 SYGVNS. The CDR3 consists of 15 residues. Between the trimmed V and J ends, which lost 6 bases and 7 bases, there was a span of 19 bases. As DNA, the CDR3 is TGTGCCAGCAGAGTATTTGGCAGGGAGGGGCAGCCCCAGCATTTT. Its protein product is CASRVFGREGQPQHF.

The chain couples TRBV12-3 or TRBV12-4 to TRBJ2-3; no clear D gene. The CDR3 is 15 residues long. Trimming pared 2 bases from V and 0 bases from J, leaving 9 bases between. CDR3: CASSLRSASTDTQYF. The CDR3 DNA follows: TGTGCCAGCAGTTTAAGAAGCGCTAGCACAGATACGCAGTATTTT.

The chain couples TRBV28 to TRBJ1-6; possible D gene TRBD1, 6 bases. CDR3 size: 17 residues. Trimming took 10 bases from V and 7 from J, leaving 26 bases between them. Germline lookup yields CDR1 MDHEN and CDR2 SYDVKM. The CDR3 nucleotides read TGTGCCACCATCTCTCTTGAGGACAGACTAAGGAATTCACCCCTCCACTTT. Its translation is CATISLEDRLRNSPLHF.

Concerning this clonotype: Since a much larger clone is just one base distant, this may be a read error. V gene TRBV6-5 combines with J gene TRBJ1-1, with 7 bases that match TRBD1. This CDR3 region has 15 residues. Germline values: CDR1 MNHEY, CDR2 SVGAGI. This CDR3 is CASSYGGQSNTEDFF. The CDR3 coding sequence is TGTGCCAGCAGTTACGGGGGACAGTCGAACACTGAAGATTTCTTT.

This clonotype has more than one count but fewer than ten. The V and J genes are TRBV20-1 and TRBJ1-1, with 9 bases that match TRBD1. Germline V gene lookup returns CDR1 DFQATT and CDR2 SNEGSKA (reference sequence). V lost 3 bases to trimming and J lost 5 bases; unmatched junction nucleotides: 7. There are 14 residues in the CDR3. In nucleotides, the CDR3 is TGCAGTGCTAGCAGGGGGACAGGGCGGACTGAAGCTTTCTTT. Amino acids: CSASRGTGRTEAFF.

This clonotype was picked up many times. This chain links TRBV29-1 with TRBJ2-5; 8 bases align to TRBD1. This CDR3 has 14 amino acids. V lost 4 bases and J lost 2; bases outside the gene matches: 6. Germline V gene sequence: CDR1 SQVTM, CDR2 ANQGSEA. The CDR3 coding sequence is TGCAGCGTTGGTGGGGACAGGTTACAAGAGACCCAGTACTTC. The encoded protein is CSVGGDRLQETQYF.

A single count supports this clonotype. A junction end diverges from the germline sequence, so it may reflect a read error. The J gene is TRBJ2-5, the V gene TRBV20-1; 12 nucleotides line up with TRBD2. Germline V gene data show CDR1 as DFQATT and CDR2 as SNEGSKA (reference sequence). The CDR3 is 14 amino acids. The CDR3 coding sequence is TGCAGTGCCCTAGCGGGGGGGCGGGAAGATACCCAGTACTTC. Translation gives CSALAGGREDTQYF.

The chain has TRBV6-6 and TRBJ2-7; no definite D call. The germline V and J ends were trimmed by 2 bases and 5 bases, with 7 bases remaining between them. This CDR3 comprises 12 residues. Germline-derived CDR1 and CDR2 are MNHNY and SVGAGI (reference sequence). CDR3 sequence (DNA): TGTGCCAGCAGTTACGGAGCTAACGAGCAGTACTTC. Translated, it gives CASSYGANEQYF.

This clonotype was counted between two and nine times. CDR3 nucleotides: TGTGCCAGCAGGCCCGGACGTCGGCCATCTGGAAACACCATATATTTT. Amino acids: CASRPGRRPSGNTIYF. The chain carries TRBV12-3 or TRBV12-4 and TRBJ1-3; D is ambiguous. The CDR3 sequence is 16 residues long. V dropped 6 bases and J dropped 1 base, with 16 bases sitting between them.

Ten or more counts support this clonotype. The rearrangement links TRBV7-6 to TRBJ2-3; tentatively, D is TRBD1 (5 bases). V was clipped by 0 bases and J by 3 bases, with 10 bases between them. The CDR3 has 15 amino acids. CDR1 and CDR2 (germline): SGHVS, FNYEAQ. CDR3 in DNA: TGTGCCAGCAGCTTAGCAGGGGCATCGACAGATACGCAGTATTTT. The encoded protein is CASSLAGASTDTQYF.

This clonotype came up many times. This chain connects TRBV6-1 to TRBJ1-1, with 7 bases fitting TRBD1. CDR1 is MNHNS and CDR2 is SASEGT in the germline V gene. Trimming cost V 5 bases and J 3 bases; bases outside gene matches: 3. The CDR3 loop spans 13 amino acids. The CDR3 loop is CASSTTGDTEAFF. For the CDR3, the DNA is TGTGCCAGCAGTACAACAGGGGACACTGAAGCTTTCTTT.

This clonotype came up a few times. The genes are TRBV10-3 and TRBJ2-7; unclear D gene. Looked up from germline, CDR1 is ENHRY and CDR2 is SYGVKD. CDR3 length: 17 residues. Trimming left V 0 bases short and J 0 bases short, with 15 bases between. In DNA, the CDR3 is TGTGCCATCAGTGAGTCGATGGGGAAAGGAAACTCCTACGAGCAGTACTTC. Its protein product is CAISESMGKGNSYEQYF.

The chain combines TRBV12-3 or TRBV12-4 with TRBJ2-3, with D possibly being TRBD2 (6 bases). Trimming cost V 4 bases and J 0 bases, with 8 bases left between them. CDR3 size: 14 residues. DNA for the CDR3: TGTGCCAGCAGTTATCGGGGGAGCACAGATACGCAGTATTTT. This encodes CASSYRGSTDTQYF.

V gene TRBV11-2 combines with J gene TRBJ2-3; D call uncertain. Germline CDR1 is SGHAT and CDR2 is FQNNGV. V lost 5 bases to trimming and J lost 3 bases, with 12 bases between them. The CDR3 spans 14 residues. The CDR3 loop reads CASSVGRATDTQYF. The CDR3 DNA follows: TGTGCCAGCAGCGTAGGACGAGCGACAGATACGCAGTATTTT.

This clonotype was seen only a few times. V usage is TRBV10-3 and J usage is TRBJ2-1, with 10 positions matching TRBD1. V was pared by 2 bases and J by 8 bases, with 3 bases of the junction left unmatched. Germline CDR1 is ENHRY and CDR2 is SYGVKD. The CDR3 totals 14 residues. The CDR3 is CAISEGQGGDEQFF. The CDR3, as DNA: TGTGCCATCAGTGAGGGACAGGGGGGTGATGAGCAGTTCTTC.

This sequence joins TRBV7-8 and TRBJ2-1; a weak D match, TRBD2 (7 bases). CDR3 size: 16 residues. Trimming removed 5 bases from V and 9 bases from J, with 23 bases in between. The germline gives CDR1 SGHVS, CDR2 FQNEAQ. As DNA, the CDR3 is TGTGCCAGCAGCGGGGGGGGCTACCCGGTCCATTCTGAGCAGTTCTTC. It specifies CASSGGGYPVHSEQFF.